This is a list of T cell receptor beta chains from one sample in a study of cytomegalovirus exposure and HLA in healthy donors. Using immunoSEQ multiplex PCR, the repertoire was profiled, and TCRdb retains in-frame clones only, with some absent. Reported are 65,000 to 95,000 clones; the ten largest clones contain 4.6%. The sample was PBMCs. The receptors shown here come from a man aged 25 to 40 in good health and CMV-seronegative. Each CDR3 is given with its conserved first and last residue.

J: TRBJ2-5; V: TRBV7-7; CDR3: CASSTSGGDGTQYF
J: TRBJ1-2; V: TRBV5-6; CDR3: CASSLALANYGYTF
J: TRBJ2-7; V: TRBV12-1; CDR3: CASSFAGRTAVYEQHF
J: TRBJ2-7; V: TRBV7-9; CDR3: CATRRDAPEQYF
J: TRBJ1-3; V: TRBV7-2; CDR3: CASSPGGAPSGNTIYF
J: TRBJ1-1; V: TRBV5-3; CDR3: CARQGRGTEAFF
J: TRBJ2-7; V: TRBV11-3; CDR3: CASSSEWRDRAGEQYF
J: TRBJ1-5; V: TRBV4-1; CDR3: CASSQLGMIGEWGNQPQHF
J: TRBJ2-7; V: TRBV12-1; CDR3: CASSFLSPRSSYEQYF
J: TRBJ2-3; V: TRBV6-5; CDR3: CASSYSGPSADTQYF
J: TRBJ1-1; V: TRBV2; CDR3: CASWGGNTEAFF
J: TRBJ1-1; V: TRBV7-9; CDR3: CASSSTRTGLNTEAFF
J: TRBJ2-3; V: TRBV5-1; CDR3: CASSLDAGGGTTDTQYF
J: TRBJ1-4; V: TRBV7-3; CDR3: CASSISGQVGEKLFF
J: TRBJ2-5; V: TRBV5-4; CDR3: CASSSQLAGGETQYF
J: TRBJ1-2; V: TRBV27; CDR3: CASSFIGHGGNYGYTF
J: TRBJ1-2; V: TRBV4-3; CDR3: CASSPFGAGYGYTF
J: TRBJ1-1; V: TRBV30; CDR3: CAWSAPYQGLGAEAFF